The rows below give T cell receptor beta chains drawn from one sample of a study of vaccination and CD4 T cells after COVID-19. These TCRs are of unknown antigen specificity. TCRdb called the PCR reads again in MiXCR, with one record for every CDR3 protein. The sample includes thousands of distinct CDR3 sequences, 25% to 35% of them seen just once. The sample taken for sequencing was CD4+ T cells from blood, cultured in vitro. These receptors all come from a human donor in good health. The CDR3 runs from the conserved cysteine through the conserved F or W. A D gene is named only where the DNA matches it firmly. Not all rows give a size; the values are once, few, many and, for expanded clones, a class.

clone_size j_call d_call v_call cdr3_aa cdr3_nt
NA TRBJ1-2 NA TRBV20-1 CSASASYGYTF TGCAGTGCTAGTGCCTCCTATGGCTACACCTTC
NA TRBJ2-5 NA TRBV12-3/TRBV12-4 CASSLFDTGETQYF TGTGCCAGCAGTTTATTCGACACTGGGGAGACCCAGTACTTC
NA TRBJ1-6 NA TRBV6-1 CASSDRMYSPLHF TGTGCCAGCAGTGACCGGATGTACTCACCCCTCCACTTT
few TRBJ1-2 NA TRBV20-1 CSASGTFYGYTF TGCAGTGCTAGCGGGACCTTCTATGGCTACACCTTC
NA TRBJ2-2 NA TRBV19 CASSIDRRTGELFF TGTGCCAGTAGTATAGACAGACGCACCGGGGAGCTGTTTTTT
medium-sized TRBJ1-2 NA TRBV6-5 CASSLPARDGGYTF TGTGCCAGCAGTTTACCCGCCAGGGATGGGGGCTACACCTTC
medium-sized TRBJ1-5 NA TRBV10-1 CASSDGAQPQHF TGCGCCAGCAGTGACGGGGCTCAGCCCCAGCATTTT
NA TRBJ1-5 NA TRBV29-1 CSVETGTGDQPQHF TGCAGCGTTGAGACCGGGACGGGCGATCAGCCCCAGCATTTT
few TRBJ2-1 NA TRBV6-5 CASSYSRVSEQFF TGTGCCAGCAGTTACTCAAGAGTTTCTGAGCAGTTCTTC
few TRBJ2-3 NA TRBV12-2 CASRPQAGGILDTQYF TGTGCAAGTCGCCCCCAGGCGGGGGGGATTCTGGATACGCAGTATTTT
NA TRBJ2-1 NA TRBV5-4 CASSWPGPQAHNEQFF TGTGCCAGCAGCTGGCCAGGGCCCCAAGCTCACAATGAGCAGTTCTTC
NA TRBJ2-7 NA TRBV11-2 CASSPPGYQFGEQYF TGTGCCAGCAGCCCGCCGGGATACCAGTTTGGCGAGCAGTACTTC
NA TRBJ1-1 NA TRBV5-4 CASSFGTGSNTEAFF TGTGCCAGCAGCTTCGGGACGGGATCGAACACTGAAGCTTTCTTT
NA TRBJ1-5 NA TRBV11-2 CASSPGTANQPQHF TGTGCCAGCAGCCCCGGGACCGCTAATCAGCCCCAGCATTTT
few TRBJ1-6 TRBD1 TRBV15 CATSMTGNVDSPLHF TGTGCCACCAGCATGACAGGGAATGTTGATTCACCCCTCCACTTT
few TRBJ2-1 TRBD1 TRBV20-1 CSARIPTRGWQFF TGCAGTGCTAGAATCCCCACCAGGGGGTGGCAGTTCTTC
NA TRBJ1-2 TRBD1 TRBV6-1 CASSPLTGGYYGYTF TGTGCCAGCAGCCCTCTGACAGGGGGCTACTATGGCTACACCTTC
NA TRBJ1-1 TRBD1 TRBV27 CASFLGGGTGATEAFF TGTGCCAGCTTTTTGGGGGGGGGGACAGGGGCGACTGAAGCTTTCTTT
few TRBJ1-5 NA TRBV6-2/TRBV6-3 CASSPPLQGPVF TGTGCCAGCAGTCCCCCCCTACAGGGTCCCGTTTTT
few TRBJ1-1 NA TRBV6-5 CASSYENTEAFF TGTGCCAGCAGTTACGAGAACACTGAAGCTTTCTTT
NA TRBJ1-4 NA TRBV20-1 CSARDTTNEKLFF TGCAGTGCTAGAGATACAACTAATGAAAAACTGTTTTTT
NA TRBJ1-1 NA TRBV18 CASSPLSTNTEAFF TGTGCCAGCTCACCACTGTCCACGAACACTGAAGCTTTCTTT
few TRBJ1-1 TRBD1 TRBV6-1 CASRTTQGEVGAFF TGTGCCAGCAGGACAACGCAGGGGGAGGTTGGAGCTTTCTTT
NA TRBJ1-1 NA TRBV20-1 CSAIRGPKNTEAFF TGCAGTGCTATCAGGGGACCGAAGAACACTGAAGCTTTCTTT
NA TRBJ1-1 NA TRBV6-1 CASSGHTEAFF TGTGCCAGTTCGGGGCACACTGAAGCTTTCTTT
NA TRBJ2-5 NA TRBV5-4 CATGKETQYF TGTGCCACAGGGAAAGAGACCCAGTACTTC
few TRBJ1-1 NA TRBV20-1 CSARRSANTEAFF TGCAGTGCTAGAAGGTCAGCGAACACTGAAGCTTTCTTT